These 22 T cell receptor beta chains were all obtained from the same sample, sequenced in a study of cytomegalovirus exposure and HLA in healthy donors. Repertoires were generated with immunoSEQ multiplex PCR, while TCRdb's copy carries only in-frame clones and drops some. The table shows 200,000 or so clones, with 70% to 90% occurring only once. Sequencing was done on a sample of PBMCs. These receptors originate from a woman between 18 and 29 years old in good health and CMV-seronegative.

This clone was detected only once. The chain joins TRBV30 to TRBJ2-3; TRBD2 matches at 9 bases. The CDR3 is made up of 17 amino acids. J was trimmed by 3 bases and V by 1 base; bases with no gene match: 11. Germline assignment: CDR1 GTSNPN and CDR2 SVGIG (reference sequence). CDR3 bases: TGTGCCTGGAGTGACATTAGCGGGGGTGCGGGAACAGATACGCAGTATTTT. Translating gives CAWSDISGGAGTDTQYF.

The V call is TRBV4-1, the J call TRBJ1-2; 10 nucleotides align to TRBD1. The J segment lost 7 bases and the V segment lost 0 bases, leaving 8 bases of the junction unmatched. The CDR3 is 16 residues long. Germline-derived CDR1 and CDR2 are MGHRA and YSYEKL. The CDR3: CASSQDSGTGARGYTF. CDR3 bases: TGCGCCAGCAGCCAAGACTCCGGGACAGGGGCTCGTGGCTACACCTTC.

This clone was detected only once. This chain connects TRBV5-4 to TRBJ2-5; 12 bases are shared with TRBD2. CDR1 SGHNT and CDR2 YYREEE come from the germline V gene (reference sequence). V shed 3 bases, J shed 2 bases, and the junction held 5 bases outside the gene matches. CDR3 length equals 16 residues. CDR3 in amino acids: CASSSGLAGTQETQYF. CDR3 nucleotide sequence: TGTGCCAGCAGCTCGGGACTAGCGGGCACACAAGAGACCCAGTACTTC.

The chain links TRBV5-6 to TRBJ1-2, with D possibly matching TRBD1 (5 bases). V was trimmed by 0 bases and J by 2 bases, leaving 17 bases between them. The germline V gene encodes CDR1 SGHDT and CDR2 YYEEEE. The CDR3 sequence is 17 residues long. CDR3 nucleotides: TGTGCCAGCAGCTTGGGGGGCGGGCTCGTTCTAAACTATGGCTACACCTTC. Amino acids: CASSLGGGLVLNYGYTF.

The gene calls are TRBV9 and TRBJ1-6; D is perhaps TRBD1 (6 bases). Germline values: CDR1 SGDLS, CDR2 YYNGEE. The ends were cut back, 4 bases at V and 6 bases at J, with 14 bases in the middle. The CDR3 is 15 residues long. DNA of the CDR3: TGTGCCAGCAGCCCCCAGGGGCGGACTAATTCACCCCTCCACTTT. Translation gives CASSPQGRTNSPLHF.

The chain employs TRBV28 and TRBJ1-2; a weak D match, TRBD1 (6 bases). The germline gives CDR1 MDHEN, CDR2 SYDVKM. There are 15 residues in the CDR3. V lost 2 bases, J lost 5 bases, and 15 bases lay in between. The chain's CDR3 is CASSLPGANSYGYTF. The CDR3 DNA reads as TGTGCCAGCAGTTTACCGGGGGCAAATAGTTATGGCTACACCTTC.

The chain has TRBV10-2 and TRBJ1-5; no firm D call. This CDR3 spans 13 amino acids. CDR1 and CDR2 (germline): WSHSY, SAAADI. Trimming removed 7 bases at V and 1 base at J, with 8 bases between. CDR3 in DNA: TGCGCCAGCACCAGGAGGAGCAATCAGCCCCAGCATTTT. The encoded protein is CASTRRSNQPQHF.

This clone showed up just a few times. Here the CDR3 DNA reads TGCGCCAGCAGTGCGGGGGAGGCCGGGGAGCTGTTTTTT. Its protein product is CASSAGEAGELFF. The chain is built from TRBV10-1 and TRBJ2-2; a weak D match, TRBD2 (6 bases). V lost 4 bases and J 6 bases, leaving 9 bases between the germline ends. Germline V gives CDR1 WNHNN, CDR2 SYGVQD (reference sequence). The CDR3 covers 13 residues.

Points on this clone: Other DNA sequences in this specimen translate into the identical CDR3. V and J are TRBV2 and TRBJ1-2; 12 positions match TRBD1. Germline values: CDR1 SNHLY, CDR2 FYNNEI. This CDR3 region has 14 residues. J gave up 5 bases and V 4 bases, and 2 bases lay outside the gene matches. The CDR3 spells CASSGDRGLYGYTF. The CDR3 nucleotides are TGTGCCAGCAGTGGGGACAGGGGGCTTTATGGCTACACCTTC.

This clone was found once. The V call is TRBV9, the J call TRBJ2-1; 13 nucleotides match TRBD2. Trimming cost V 3 bases and J 4 bases; bases outside gene matches: 4. From germline, CDR1 is SGDLS and CDR2 YYNGEE. CDR3 size: 16 residues. The CDR3: CASSERGLAGYNEQFF. CDR3 DNA: TGTGCCAGCAGCGAACGGGGACTAGCGGGGTACAATGAGCAGTTCTTC.

This chain connects TRBV5-1 to TRBJ2-3; 9 nucleotides match TRBD2. CDR1 SGHRS and CDR2 YFSETQ come from the germline V gene. Trimming cost V 4 bases and J 4 bases; bases outside gene matches: 7. This CDR3 spans 15 amino acids. The CDR3 nucleotides are TGCGCCAGCAGCCAGTTAGCGGGAGCGGCAGATACGCAGTATTTT. This codes for CASSQLAGAADTQYF. Complete variable domain (other parts from reference TRBV5-1 and TRBJ2-3): KAGVTQTPRYLIKTRGQQVTLSCSPISGHRSVSWYQQTPGQGLQFLFEYFSETQRNKGNFPGRFSGRQFSNSRSEMNVSTLELGDSALYLCASSQLAGAADTQYFGPGTRLTVL.

The CDR3 here is CASSATGNYGYTF. The CDR3 region has the DNA TGTGCCAGCAGCGCAACAGGGAACTATGGCTACACCTTC. The chain couples TRBV2 to TRBJ1-2, with D maybe TRBD1 (6 bases). Trimming removed 6 bases at V and 2 bases at J, with 10 bases between. Germline V gene sequence: CDR1 SNHLY, CDR2 FYNNEI. This CDR3 is 13 amino acids long.

This chain links TRBV25-1 with TRBJ2-1, with TRBD2 matching 8 bases. Trimming cost V 2 bases and J 2 bases; bases outside gene matches: 2. Germline V gene lookup returns CDR1 MGHDK and CDR2 SYGVNS. There are 15 residues in the CDR3. This CDR3 is CASSEKRGPYNEQFF. The DNA for the CDR3 is TGTGCCAGCAGTGAAAAGCGGGGGCCCTACAATGAGCAGTTCTTC. Full variable domain (remainder filled in from reference TRBV25-1 and TRBJ2-1): EADIYQTPRYLVIGTGKKITLECSQTMGHDKMYWYQQDPGMELHLIHYSYGVNSTEKGDLSSESTVSRIRTEHFPLTLESARPSHTSQYLCASSEKRGPYNEQFFGPGTRLTVL.

Ten or more counts support this clone. Other DNA sequences in this sample translate to the same CDR3. CDR3 DNA sequence: TGTGCCAGCAGTGAACTAGCGGGCTCCTACAATGAGCAGTTCTTC. Translated, it gives CASSELAGSYNEQFF. V is TRBV6-1 and J is TRBJ2-1, with 8 nucleotides matching TRBD2. The CDR3 runs to 15 residues. Looked up from germline, CDR1 is MNHNS and CDR2 is SASEGT. The V and J ends lost 2 bases and 0 bases, in that order; junction bases with no gene match: 0.

The rearrangement uses TRBV5-6 and TRBJ1-6; 10 bases align to TRBD1. Germline V CDR1 and CDR2: SGHDT, YYEEEE. J gave up 1 base and V 4 bases, and 8 bases lay outside the gene matches. CDR3 size: 18 residues. The CDR3 reads CASSDRDRGRSYNSPLHF. CDR3 coding DNA: TGTGCCAGCAGCGACCGGGACAGGGGTAGATCCTATAATTCACCCCTCCACTTT.

J is TRBJ1-1 and V is TRBV5-4; D uncertain. CDR3 length equals 12 residues. With 7 bases removed from V and 2 bases from J, the gap between germline ends came to 9 bases. Germline loops: CDR1 SGHNT, CDR2 YYREEE (reference sequence). The CDR3 nucleotides are TGTGCCAGCCACCGAGGAAACACTGAAGCTTTCTTT. Translating gives CASHRGNTEAFF.

The chain is built from TRBV19 and TRBJ1-1, with 7 bases identical to TRBD1. Losses at the gene ends were 3 bases for V and 5 bases for J; bases not matched to a gene: 6. The CDR3 length is 14 residues. Per the germline V gene, CDR1 is LNHDA and CDR2 is SQIVND (reference sequence). The CDR3, as DNA: TGTGCCAGTAGTATTTGGACAGGTATGACTGAAGCTTTCTTT. Its translation: CASSIWTGMTEAFF.

V usage is TRBV11-2 and J usage is TRBJ2-7, with D perhaps assigned TRBD1 or TRBD2 (5 bases each). Germline-derived CDR1 and CDR2 are SGHAT and FQNNGV. Trimming cost V 3 bases and J 2 bases, with 8 bases left between them. The CDR3 totals 13 residues. CDR3 nucleotide sequence: TGTGCCAGCAGCTTTGGGACGACCTACGAGCAGTACTTC. Protein product: CASSFGTTYEQYF.

This chain joins TRBV27 and TRBJ2-3; D remains ambiguous. CDR3 length: 13 residues. Trimming took 6 bases from V and 2 from J, leaving 9 bases between them. Germline V CDR1 and CDR2: MNHEY, SMNVEV (reference sequence). For the CDR3, the DNA is TGTGCCAGCAGGACGTTTTACACAGATACGCAGTATTTT. It codes for CASRTFYTDTQYF.

CDR3 nucleotide sequence: TGCAGCGTTGCTCGGGACAGTCGCTACGAGCAGTACTTC. The encoded protein is CSVARDSRYEQYF. The chain carries TRBV29-1 and TRBJ2-7; 7 bases are shared with TRBD1. Per the germline V gene, CDR1 is SQVTM and CDR2 is ANQGSEA. This CDR3 comprises 13 residues. Trimming removed 4 bases from V and 3 bases from J; junction bases left unmatched: 6.

The chain joins TRBV30 to TRBJ1-1, with unresolved D. The germline V and J ends were trimmed by 8 bases and 0 bases, with 7 bases remaining between them. The germline gives CDR1 GTSNPN, CDR2 SVGIG (reference sequence). This CDR3 contains 11 residues. Here the CDR3 DNA reads TGTGCCGGAATAATGAACACTGAAGCTTTCTTT. This codes for CAGIMNTEAFF.

This chain links TRBV30 with TRBJ2-1; the D gene is possibly TRBD2 (6 bases). CDR1 GTSNPN and CDR2 SVGIG come from the germline V gene (reference sequence). V lost 0 bases, J lost 0 bases, and 21 bases lay in between. The CDR3 is 19 amino acids. The CDR3 DNA reads TGTGCCTGGAGTGTACGGGCGGGGTCCTCGGGGAGCTCCTACAATGAGCAGTTCTTC. It translates to CAWSVRAGSSGSSYNEQFF.